A single sample is the source of the 23 T cell receptor beta chains below, sequenced in a study of shared clonotypes between healthy human individuals. Produced via immunoSEQ multiplex PCR; TCRdb's table is partial and in-frame only. The sample has some 2,100,000 clones, 90% to 97% seen once. Input material: naive CD4+ T cells sorted from blood. Subset given: CD45RA+ positively selected. These receptors came from a man between 18 and 35 years old in good health.

The V gene is TRBV5-1, the J gene TRBJ2-6, with 7 positions matching TRBD1. Germline values: CDR1 SGHRS, CDR2 YFSETQ. The CDR3 spans 16 residues. Trimming at V came to 0 bases and at J to 2 bases, leaving 2 bases not matched to a gene. CDR3 loop: CASSLGQGAGANVLTF. DNA for the CDR3: TGCGCCAGCAGCTTGGGTCAGGGGGCTGGGGCCAACGTCCTGACTTTC.

The rearrangement uses TRBV9 and TRBJ1-6; no clear D gene. CDR3 length equals 16 residues. Germline-derived CDR1 and CDR2 are SGDLS and YYNGEE. V shed 2 bases and J shed 0 bases, with 9 bases lying between them. CDR3 coding DNA: TGTGCCAGCAGCGTCGGGATAAGCTCCTATAATTCACCCCTCCACTTT. Amino acids: CASSVGISSYNSPLHF. The full variable domain, in which reference TRBV9 and TRBJ1-6 provide the parts outside the CDR3, is DSGVTQTPKHLITATGQRVTLRCSPRSGDLSVYWYQQSLDQGLQFLIQYYNGEERAKGNILERFSAQQFPDLHSELNLSSLELGDSALYFCASSVGISSYNSPLHFGNGTRLTVT.

The V and J genes are TRBV18 and TRBJ1-6; 7 bases are shared with TRBD1. The V gene end was trimmed by 3 bases and the J gene end by 5 bases; junction bases not matched to a gene: 7. The CDR3 is 16 residues long. Germline CDR1 is KGHSH and CDR2 is LQKENI. CDR3 DNA sequence: TGTGCCAGCTCACCGTTCCGACAGGGCCATAATTCACCCCTCCACTTT. It codes for CASSPFRQGHNSPLHF.

The genes are TRBV5-4 and TRBJ2-5; the D call may be TRBD1 or TRBD2 (5 bases each). V dropped 0 bases and J dropped 3 bases, with 12 bases sitting between them. Germline values: CDR1 SGHNT, CDR2 YYREEE (reference sequence). The CDR3 is made up of 15 amino acids. The CDR3 protein is CASSLVTQGEETQYF. The CDR3 bases are TGTGCCAGCAGCTTGGTAACTCAGGGAGAAGAGACCCAGTACTTC.

CDR3 amino acids: CASSRPALDNSPLHF. CDR3 nucleotides: TGTGCCAGCAGCCGGCCGGCGTTAGATAATTCACCCCTCCACTTT. V and J are TRBV14 and TRBJ1-6; D is unresolved. The CDR3 sequence is 15 residues long. The germline V gene has CDR1 SGHDN and CDR2 FVKESK. The germline V and J ends were trimmed by 4 bases and 5 bases, with 12 bases remaining between them.

CDR3 residues: CASSLMSRGRGEKLFF. The CDR3 DNA sequence: TGCGCCAGCAGCCTTATGAGCAGGGGGCGGGGAGAAAAACTGTTTTTT. The J gene is TRBJ1-4, the V gene TRBV5-1; 8 positions match TRBD1. Losses at the gene ends were 4 bases for V and 8 bases for J; bases not matched to a gene: 13. CDR1 and CDR2 from the germline V gene are SGHRS and YFSETQ. The CDR3 length is 16 residues. The whole variable domain, remainder taken from reference TRBV5-1 and TRBJ1-4, is KAGVTQTPRYLIKTRGQQVTLSCSPISGHRSVSWYQQTPGQGLQFLFEYFSETQRNKGNFPGRFSGRQFSNSRSEMNVSTLELGDSALYLCASSLMSRGRGEKLFFGSGTQLSVL.

The chain combines TRBV30 with TRBJ1-4, with D tentatively TRBD1 (6 bases). Per the germline V gene, CDR1 is GTSNPN and CDR2 is SVGIG (reference sequence). The CDR3 covers 15 residues. The germline V and J ends were trimmed by 0 bases and 8 bases, with 16 bases remaining between them. Here the CDR3 reads CAWSVRAGVGEKLFF. The CDR3 nucleotides are TGTGCCTGGAGTGTACGGGCAGGGGTCGGGGAAAAACTGTTTTTT.

The chain links TRBV5-1 to TRBJ1-5, with D perhaps TRBD1 (5 bases). Germline V gene lookup returns CDR1 SGHRS and CDR2 YFSETQ. V shed 4 bases and J shed 6 bases, with 11 bases lying between them. This CDR3 has 13 residues. The CDR3 sequence is CASSGGAGQPQHF. The DNA for the CDR3 is TGCGCCAGCAGCGGCGGGGCAGGTCAGCCCCAGCATTTT.

This chain joins TRBV6-5 and TRBJ1-1; unclear D gene. The CDR3 consists of 13 residues. Trimming removed 6 bases at V and 0 bases at J, with 8 bases between. Germline-derived CDR1 and CDR2 are MNHEY and SVGAGI. The CDR3 sequence: CASRGPMNTEAFF. In DNA form, the CDR3 reads TGTGCCAGCAGAGGACCGATGAACACTGAAGCTTTCTTT.

On this clone itself: Other DNA sequences in the sample encode the same CDR3. This chain uses TRBV10-3 with TRBJ2-7; a possible D gene is TRBD1 (6 bases). The CDR3 length is 14 residues. Germline V gene lookup returns CDR1 ENHRY and CDR2 SYGVKD. V lost 5 bases and J 0 bases, leaving 11 bases between the germline ends. The DNA for the CDR3 is TGTGCCATCAGTCCGGGACAAATCTCCTACGAGCAGTACTTC. It translates to CAISPGQISYEQYF.

This clone occurred once. The chain carries TRBV7-3 and TRBJ2-7, with D possibly matching TRBD1 (6 bases). The CDR3 spans 16 residues. Germline-derived CDR1 and CDR2 are SGHTA and FQGTGA. Trimming left V 0 bases short and J 1 base short, with 13 bases between. In DNA form, the CDR3 reads TGTGCCAGCAGCTTAACCCCCGACAGGACGTCCTACGAGCAGTACTTC. It specifies CASSLTPDRTSYEQYF.

This chain connects TRBV5-1 to TRBJ1-1; 8 nucleotides align to TRBD1. The CDR3 runs 16 residues. Germline V gene lookup returns CDR1 SGHRS and CDR2 YFSETQ. V was pared by 5 bases and J by 3 bases, with 12 bases of the junction left unmatched. The CDR3 region has the DNA TGCGCCAGCAGGTTGACAGGGGCCGTAGAGGACACTGAAGCTTTCTTT. Translating it yields CASRLTGAVEDTEAFF.

The chain combines TRBV7-2 with TRBJ1-6, with D maybe TRBD1 (6 bases). In germline, CDR1 is SGHTA, CDR2 FQGNSA. The CDR3 totals 16 residues. With 1 base removed from V and 8 bases from J, the gap between germline ends came to 15 bases. The CDR3 nucleotides read TGTGCCAGCAGCTTAGGCAGCTCAGGGGTAGATTCACCCCTCCACTTT. Its translation: CASSLGSSGVDSPLHF.

The genes are TRBV7-8 and TRBJ2-5; 10 bases are a match to TRBD2. Losses at the gene ends were 6 bases for V and 2 bases for J; bases not matched to a gene: 6. This CDR3 contains 15 residues. Germline CDR1 and CDR2: SGHVS and FQNEAQ. The CDR3 bases are TGTGCCAGCAGTTCTAGCGGGGGCCGTCAAGAGACCCAGTACTTC. Translation gives CASSSSGGRQETQYF.

This clone was picked up one time. The chain has TRBV4-1 and TRBJ1-1; D gene uncertain. Trimming shortened V by 0 bases and J by 1 base, and 9 bases separated the two germline ends. There are 15 residues in the CDR3. Germline V lookup: CDR1 MGHRA, CDR2 YSYEKL. The CDR3, as DNA: TGCGCCAGCAGCCAAGATGTCCTAGCGAACACTGAAGCTTTCTTT. Translated: CASSQDVLANTEAFF.

On this clone itself: This sample includes further DNA sequences coding for the same CDR3. The chain joins TRBV20-1 to TRBJ2-7; D gene ambiguous. The CDR3 sequence is 11 residues long. CDR1 DFQATT and CDR2 SNEGSKA come from the germline V gene (reference sequence). V lost 0 bases and J 4 bases, leaving 4 bases between the germline ends. CDR3 DNA sequence: TGCAGTGCTAGAGAGGTTTACGAGCAGTACTTC. The encoded protein is CSAREVYEQYF.

The rearrangement uses TRBV2 and TRBJ2-1; 7 nucleotides line up with TRBD1. Germline V gives CDR1 SNHLY, CDR2 FYNNEI. Trimming removed 6 bases from V and 6 bases from J; junction bases left unmatched: 5. The CDR3 is 13 residues long. This chain's CDR3 is CASRRWDSNEQFF. The CDR3 DNA sequence: TGTGCCAGCAGACGCTGGGACAGCAATGAGCAGTTCTTC.

This rearrangement joins TRBV25-1 to TRBJ2-7, with D perhaps given as TRBD1 or TRBD2 (6 bases each). V lost 4 bases to trimming and J lost 3 bases, with 13 bases between them. In germline, CDR1 is MGHDK, CDR2 SYGVNS. This CDR3 region has 14 residues. For the CDR3, the DNA is TGTGCCAGCAGTGTGGGGGGCGGGGTCTACGAGCAGTACTTC. Its translation is CASSVGGGVYEQYF.

The chain recombines TRBV19 with TRBJ1-1; TRBD1 aligns across 11 bases. Germline values: CDR1 LNHDA, CDR2 SQIVND (reference sequence). Trimming took 9 bases from V and 2 from J; bases not matched to a gene: 5. The CDR3 covers 14 residues. The DNA for the CDR3 is TGTGCCAGCAAGGGACAGGGGGGAAACACTGAAGCTTTCTTT. Its translation: CASKGQGGNTEAFF.

The chain is built from TRBV9 and TRBJ2-3; 7 bases are shared with TRBD1. This CDR3 has 16 residues. V dropped 0 bases and J dropped 1; count of bases not matched to a gene: 5. Germline V gives CDR1 SGDLS, CDR2 YYNGEE. The CDR3 coding sequence is TGTGCCAGCAGCGTAGTCGGGACAGAGGGCACAGATACGCAGTATTTT. It translates to CASSVVGTEGTDTQYF.

This chain links TRBV5-1 with TRBJ2-1; 8 bases are shared with TRBD1. Per germline, CDR1 SGHRS and CDR2 YFSETQ. This CDR3 comprises 16 residues. The J segment lost 9 bases and the V segment lost 0 bases, leaving 11 bases of the junction unmatched. DNA of the CDR3: TGCGCCAGCAGCTTGGGTCGGGACAGGTTCGGCGGTGAGCAGTTCTTC. This codes for CASSLGRDRFGGEQFF.

The chain combines TRBV6-4 with TRBJ1-2; tentative D call: TRBD1 (6 bases). Germline-derived CDR1 and CDR2 are MRHNA and SNTAGT. The CDR3 has 15 residues. V lost 1 base and J lost 4, with 13 bases in between. CDR3 in DNA: TGTGCCAGCAGTGACTGTGTCAGGGGAATCTATGGCTACACCTTC. Encoded protein: CASSDCVRGIYGYTF.

The rearrangement uses TRBV7-9 and TRBJ1-2; 7 nucleotides match TRBD1. The CDR3 contains 16 residues. Germline V gene sequence: CDR1 SEHNR, CDR2 FQNEAQ (reference sequence). V trimming: 5 bases; J trimming: 2 bases; junction bases outside the gene matches: 11. The CDR3 DNA reads TGTGCCAGCAGCCCAGGCAGACAGGGTGAGAACTATGGCTACACCTTC. The encoded protein is CASSPGRQGENYGYTF. The whole variable domain, filled in from reference TRBV7-9 and TRBJ1-2, reads DTGVSQNPRHKITKRGQNVTFRCDPISEHNRLYWYRQTLGQGPEFLTYFQNEAQLEKSRLLSDRFSAERPKGSFSTLEIQRTEQGDSAMYLCASSPGRQGENYGYTFGSGTRLTVV.